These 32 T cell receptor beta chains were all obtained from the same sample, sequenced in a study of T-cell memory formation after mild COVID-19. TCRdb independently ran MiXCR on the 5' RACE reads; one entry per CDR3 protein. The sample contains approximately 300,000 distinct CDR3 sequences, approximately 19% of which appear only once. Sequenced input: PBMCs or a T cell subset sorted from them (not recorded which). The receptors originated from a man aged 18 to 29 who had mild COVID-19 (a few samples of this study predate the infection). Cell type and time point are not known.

CDR3 residues: CASSLIQGAETQYF. The CDR3, as DNA: TGTGCCAGCAGTTTAATCCAGGGGGCGGAGACCCAGTACTTC. The chain carries TRBV12-3 or TRBV12-4 and TRBJ2-5; 8 bases fit TRBD1. The CDR3 length is 14 residues. The V segment lost 2 bases and the J segment 5 bases; nucleotides outside the gene matches: 4.

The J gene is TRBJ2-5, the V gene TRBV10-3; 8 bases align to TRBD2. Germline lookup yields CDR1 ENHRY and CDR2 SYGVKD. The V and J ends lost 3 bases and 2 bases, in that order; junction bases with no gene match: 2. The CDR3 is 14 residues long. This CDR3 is CAISDPGGQETQYF. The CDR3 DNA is TGTGCCATCAGTGATCCGGGGGGGCAAGAGACCCAGTACTTC.

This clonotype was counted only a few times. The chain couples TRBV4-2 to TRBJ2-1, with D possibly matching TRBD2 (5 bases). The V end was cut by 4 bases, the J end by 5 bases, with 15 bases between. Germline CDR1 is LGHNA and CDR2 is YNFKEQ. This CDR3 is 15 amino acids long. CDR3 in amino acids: CASSLGVAPNNEQFF. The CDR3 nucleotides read TGTGCCAGCAGCCTTGGGGTAGCGCCCAACAATGAGCAGTTCTTC.

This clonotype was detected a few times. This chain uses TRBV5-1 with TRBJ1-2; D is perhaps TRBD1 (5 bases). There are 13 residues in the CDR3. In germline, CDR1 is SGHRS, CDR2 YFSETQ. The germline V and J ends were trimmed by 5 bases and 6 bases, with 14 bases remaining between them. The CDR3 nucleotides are TGCGCCAGCAGTACGGTCCAGGGCAATGGCTACACCTTC. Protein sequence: CASSTVQGNGYTF.

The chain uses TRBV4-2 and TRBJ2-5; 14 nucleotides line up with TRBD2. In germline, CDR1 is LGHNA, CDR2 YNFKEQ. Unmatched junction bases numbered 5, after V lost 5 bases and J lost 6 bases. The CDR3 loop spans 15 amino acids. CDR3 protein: CASSETSGGVKTQYF. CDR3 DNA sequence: TGTGCCAGCAGCGAGACTAGCGGGGGGGTGAAGACCCAGTACTTC.

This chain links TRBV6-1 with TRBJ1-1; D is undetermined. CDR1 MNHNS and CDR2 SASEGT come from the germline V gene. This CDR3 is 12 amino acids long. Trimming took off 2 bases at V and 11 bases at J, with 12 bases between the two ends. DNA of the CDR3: TGTGCCAGCAGTGAACAGGAAAGGGCGGCTTTCTTT. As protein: CASSEQERAAFF.

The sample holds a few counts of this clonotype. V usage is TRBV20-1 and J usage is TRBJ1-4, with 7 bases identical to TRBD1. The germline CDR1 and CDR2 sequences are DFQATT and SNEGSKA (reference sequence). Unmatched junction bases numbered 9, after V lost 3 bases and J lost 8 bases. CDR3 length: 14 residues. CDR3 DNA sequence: TGCAGTGCTAGCATAAGACAGGGTAGAGAAAAACTGTTTTTT. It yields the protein CSASIRQGREKLFF.

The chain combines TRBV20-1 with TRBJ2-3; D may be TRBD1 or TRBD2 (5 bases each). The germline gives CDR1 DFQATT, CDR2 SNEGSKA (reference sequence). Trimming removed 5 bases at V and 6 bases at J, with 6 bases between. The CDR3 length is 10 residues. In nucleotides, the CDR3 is TGCAGTGCTGAGGGGGATACGCAGTATTTT. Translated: CSAEGDTQYF.

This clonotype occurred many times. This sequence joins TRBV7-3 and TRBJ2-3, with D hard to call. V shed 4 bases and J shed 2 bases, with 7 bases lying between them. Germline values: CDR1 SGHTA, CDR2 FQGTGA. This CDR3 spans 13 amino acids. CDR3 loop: CASSSRVTDTQYF. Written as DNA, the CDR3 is TGTGCCAGCAGCTCACGGGTCACAGATACGCAGTATTTT.

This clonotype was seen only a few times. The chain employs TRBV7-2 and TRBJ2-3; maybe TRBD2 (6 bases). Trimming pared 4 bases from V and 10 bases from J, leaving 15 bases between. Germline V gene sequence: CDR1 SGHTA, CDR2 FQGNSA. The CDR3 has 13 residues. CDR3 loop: CASSSIRVAAQYF. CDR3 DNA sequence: TGTGCCAGCAGCTCTATAAGGGTAGCGGCGCAGTATTTT.

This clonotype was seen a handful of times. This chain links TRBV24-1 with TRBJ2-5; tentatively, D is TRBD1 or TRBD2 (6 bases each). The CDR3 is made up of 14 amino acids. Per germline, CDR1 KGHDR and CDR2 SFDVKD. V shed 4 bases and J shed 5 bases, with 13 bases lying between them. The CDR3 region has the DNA TGTGCCACCAGTGAGCAGCAGGGGAGGGAGACCCAGTACTTC. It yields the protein CATSEQQGRETQYF.

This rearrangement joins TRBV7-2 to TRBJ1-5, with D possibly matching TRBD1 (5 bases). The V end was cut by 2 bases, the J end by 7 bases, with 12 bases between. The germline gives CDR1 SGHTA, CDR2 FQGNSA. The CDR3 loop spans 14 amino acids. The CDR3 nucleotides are TGTGCCAGCAGCTTACTCCCCAGGGCCCAGCCCCAGCATTTT. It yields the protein CASSLLPRAQPQHF.

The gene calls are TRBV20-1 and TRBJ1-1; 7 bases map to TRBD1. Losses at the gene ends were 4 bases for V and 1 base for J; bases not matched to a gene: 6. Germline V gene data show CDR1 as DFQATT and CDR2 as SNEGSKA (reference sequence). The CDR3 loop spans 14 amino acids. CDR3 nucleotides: TGCAGTGCTAACCAAGGGGGCTGGAACACTGAAGCTTTCTTT. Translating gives CSANQGGWNTEAFF.

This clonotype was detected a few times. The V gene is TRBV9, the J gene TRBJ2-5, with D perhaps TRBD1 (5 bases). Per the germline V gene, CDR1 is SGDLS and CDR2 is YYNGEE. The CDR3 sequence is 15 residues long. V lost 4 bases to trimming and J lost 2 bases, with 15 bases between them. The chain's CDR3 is CASSLRDMGQETQYF. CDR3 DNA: TGTGCCAGCAGCCTCAGGGATATGGGGCAAGAGACCCAGTACTTC. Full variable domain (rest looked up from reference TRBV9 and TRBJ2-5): DSGVTQTPKHLITATGQRVTLRCSPRSGDLSVYWYQQSLDQGLQFLIQYYNGEERAKGNILERFSAQQFPDLHSELNLSSLELGDSALYFCASSLRDMGQETQYFGPGTRLLVL.

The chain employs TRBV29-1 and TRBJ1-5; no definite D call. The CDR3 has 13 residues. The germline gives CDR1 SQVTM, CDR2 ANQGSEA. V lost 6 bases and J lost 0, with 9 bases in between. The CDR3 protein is CSVGTDSNQPQHF. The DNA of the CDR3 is TGCAGCGTCGGCACGGATAGCAATCAGCCCCAGCATTTT.

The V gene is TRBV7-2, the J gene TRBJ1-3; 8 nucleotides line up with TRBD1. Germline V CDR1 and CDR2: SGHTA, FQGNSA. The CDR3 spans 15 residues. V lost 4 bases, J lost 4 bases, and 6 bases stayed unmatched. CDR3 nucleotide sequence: TGTGCCAGCAGCTCCCGGACAGGGTTAGGAAACACCATATATTTT. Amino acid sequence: CASSSRTGLGNTIYF. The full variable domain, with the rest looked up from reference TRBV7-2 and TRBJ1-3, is GAGVSQSPSNKVTEKGKDVELRCDPISGHTALYWYRQSLGQGLEFLIYFQGNSAPDKSGLPSDRFSAERTGGSVSTLTIQRTQQEDSAVYLCASSSRTGLGNTIYFGEGSWLTVV.

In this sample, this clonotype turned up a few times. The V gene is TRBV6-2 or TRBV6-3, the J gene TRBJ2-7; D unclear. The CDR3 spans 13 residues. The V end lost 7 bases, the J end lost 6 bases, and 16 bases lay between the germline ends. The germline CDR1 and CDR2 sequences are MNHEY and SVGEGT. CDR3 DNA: TGTGCCAGCAAGCCCCGGAGAGCAAGCGAGCAGTACTTC. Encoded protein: CASKPRRASEQYF.

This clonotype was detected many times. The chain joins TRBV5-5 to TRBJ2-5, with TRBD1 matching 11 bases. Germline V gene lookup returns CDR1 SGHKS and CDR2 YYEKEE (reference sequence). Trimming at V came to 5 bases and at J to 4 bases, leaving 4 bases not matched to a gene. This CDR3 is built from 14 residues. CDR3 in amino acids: CASSTGTGGETQYF. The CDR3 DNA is TGTGCCAGCAGTACCGGGACAGGGGGAGAGACCCAGTACTTC. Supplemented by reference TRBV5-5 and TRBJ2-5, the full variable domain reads DAGVTQSPTHLIKTRGQQVTLRCSPISGHKSVSWYQQVLGQGPQFIFQYYEKEERGRGNFPDRFSARQFPNYSSELNVNALLLGDSALYLCASSTGTGGETQYFGPGTRLLVL.

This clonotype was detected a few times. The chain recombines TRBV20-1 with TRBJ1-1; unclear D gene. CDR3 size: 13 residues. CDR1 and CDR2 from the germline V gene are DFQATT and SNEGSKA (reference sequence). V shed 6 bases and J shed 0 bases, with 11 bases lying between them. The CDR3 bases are TGCAGTGCCCCTTACCAGTTGAACACTGAAGCTTTCTTT. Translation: CSAPYQLNTEAFF.

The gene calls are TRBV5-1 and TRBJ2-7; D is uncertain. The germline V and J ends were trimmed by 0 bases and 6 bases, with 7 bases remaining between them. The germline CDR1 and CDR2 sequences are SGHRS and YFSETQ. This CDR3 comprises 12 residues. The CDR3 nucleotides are TGCGCCAGCAGCTTGGAACGAGGCGAGCAGTACTTC. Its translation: CASSLERGEQYF.

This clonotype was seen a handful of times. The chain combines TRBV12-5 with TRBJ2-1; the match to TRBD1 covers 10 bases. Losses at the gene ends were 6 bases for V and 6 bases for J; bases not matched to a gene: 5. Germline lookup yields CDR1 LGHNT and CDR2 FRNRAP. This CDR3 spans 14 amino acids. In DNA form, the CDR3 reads TGTGCTAGTGGACCCGGGACAGGGGTCAATGAGCAGTTCTTC. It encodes CASGPGTGVNEQFF.

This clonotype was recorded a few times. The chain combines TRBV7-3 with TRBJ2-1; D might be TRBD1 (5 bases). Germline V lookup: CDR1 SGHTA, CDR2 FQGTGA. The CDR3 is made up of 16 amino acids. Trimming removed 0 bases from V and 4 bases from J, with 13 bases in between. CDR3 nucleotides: TGTGCCAGCAGCTTAACTGGCGACAGTATTTACAATGAGCAGTTCTTC. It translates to CASSLTGDSIYNEQFF.

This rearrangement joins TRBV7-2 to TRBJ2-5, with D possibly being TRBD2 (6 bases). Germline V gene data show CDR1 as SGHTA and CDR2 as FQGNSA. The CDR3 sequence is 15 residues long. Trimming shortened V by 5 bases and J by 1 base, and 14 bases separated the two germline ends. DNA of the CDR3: TGTGCCAGCAGCCCTCCTGGAGGGACCCAAGAGACCCAGTACTTC. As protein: CASSPPGGTQETQYF.

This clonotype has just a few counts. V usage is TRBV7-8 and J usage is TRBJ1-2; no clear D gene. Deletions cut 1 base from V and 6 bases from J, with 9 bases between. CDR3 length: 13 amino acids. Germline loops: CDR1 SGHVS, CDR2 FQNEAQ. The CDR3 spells CASSLGSRHGYTF. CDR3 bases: TGTGCCAGCAGCTTAGGGTCCCGGCATGGCTACACCTTC.

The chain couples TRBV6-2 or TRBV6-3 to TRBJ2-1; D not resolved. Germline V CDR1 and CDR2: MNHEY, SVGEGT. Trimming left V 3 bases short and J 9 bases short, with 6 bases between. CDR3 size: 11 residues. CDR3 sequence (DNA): TGTGCCAGCAGTTATGCCGGTGAGCAGTTCTTC. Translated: CASSYAGEQFF.

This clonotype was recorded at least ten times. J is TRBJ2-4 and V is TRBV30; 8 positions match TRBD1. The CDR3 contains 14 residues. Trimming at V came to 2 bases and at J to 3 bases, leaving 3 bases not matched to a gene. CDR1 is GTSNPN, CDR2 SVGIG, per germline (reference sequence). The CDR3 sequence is CAWSLTGGKNIQYF. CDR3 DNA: TGTGCCTGGAGTCTTACAGGGGGCAAAAACATTCAGTACTTC.

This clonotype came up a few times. CDR3 amino acids: CASRWSRGSGNTIYF. For the CDR3, the DNA is TGTGCCAGCAGATGGAGCAGGGGCTCTGGAAACACCATATATTTT. This rearrangement joins TRBV7-2 to TRBJ1-3, with D tentatively TRBD1 (6 bases). Deletions cut 6 bases from V and 0 bases from J, with 12 bases between. Germline V CDR1 and CDR2: SGHTA, FQGNSA. This CDR3 contains 15 residues.

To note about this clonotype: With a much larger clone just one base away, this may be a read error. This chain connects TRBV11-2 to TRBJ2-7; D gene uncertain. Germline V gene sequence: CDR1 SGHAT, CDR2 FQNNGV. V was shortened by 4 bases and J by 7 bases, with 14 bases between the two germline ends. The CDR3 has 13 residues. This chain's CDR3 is CASSSSAVGEQYV. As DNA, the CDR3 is TGTGCCAGCAGCTCGTCCGCGGTGGGAGAGCAGTACGTC.

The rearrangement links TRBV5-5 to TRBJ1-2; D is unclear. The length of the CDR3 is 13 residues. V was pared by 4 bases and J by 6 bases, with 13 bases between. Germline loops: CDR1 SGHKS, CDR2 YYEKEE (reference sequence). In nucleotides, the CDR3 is TGTGCCAGCAGCCTGGCCCTCTGGGATGGCTACACCTTC. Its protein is CASSLALWDGYTF.

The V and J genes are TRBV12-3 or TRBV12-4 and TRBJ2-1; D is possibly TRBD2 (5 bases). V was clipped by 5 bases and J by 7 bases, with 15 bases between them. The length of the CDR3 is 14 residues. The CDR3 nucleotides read TGTGCCAGCAGTCCAGAAAACCTAGCAAATGAGCAGTTCTTC. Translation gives CASSPENLANEQFF.

CDR3 region: CASRPTGQETQYF. The CDR3 nucleotides are TGTGCCAGCAGACCGACAGGCCAAGAGACCCAGTACTTC. This chain joins TRBV7-6 and TRBJ2-5; possible D gene TRBD1, 6 bases. This CDR3 has 13 amino acids. Trimming took off 6 bases at V and 1 base at J, with 9 bases between the two ends. Germline V gene sequence: CDR1 SGHVS, CDR2 FNYEAQ.

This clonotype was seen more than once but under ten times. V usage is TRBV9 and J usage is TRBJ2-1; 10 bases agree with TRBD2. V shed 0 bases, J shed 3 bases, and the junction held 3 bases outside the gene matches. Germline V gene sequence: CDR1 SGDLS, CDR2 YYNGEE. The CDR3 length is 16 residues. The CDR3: CASSVGASGGYNEQFF. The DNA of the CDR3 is TGTGCCAGCAGCGTAGGGGCTAGCGGGGGCTACAATGAGCAGTTCTTC.